Following are 12 T cell receptor beta chains from one sample sequenced in a study of human T cells and chemical hapten exposure. MiXCR was run by TCRdb on the RACE reads, yielding one entry per CDR3 protein. Seen here are tens of thousands of distinct CDR3 sequences, 3.5% to 4.5% observed once, and the top ten hold 1.5% to 2%. Described time point: healthy volunteer bleed at 2 weeks. Blood, whole and unfractionated, served as the source for total RNA extraction. Sequencing was done on a sample of whole blood. The receptors were sampled from a female donor in good health. Some clones in this sample may be carry-over from other donors' samples.

This clonotype was recorded many times. The chain carries TRBV25-1 and TRBJ2-1; D uncertain. The CDR3 is made up of 14 amino acids. The V end was cut by 4 bases, the J end by 10 bases, with 17 bases between. The germline CDR1 and CDR2 sequences are MGHDK and SYGVNS. The CDR3 region is CASSVPATIKEQFF. CDR3 coding DNA: TGTGCCAGCAGTGTCCCGGCCACAATTAAGGAGCAGTTCTTC.

This clonotype was counted ten times or more. CDR3: CASSEDPGEGNQPQHF. The CDR3 DNA reads as TGTGCCAGCAGTGAAGACCCGGGGGAAGGCAATCAGCCCCAGCATTTT. The rearrangement uses TRBV2 and TRBJ1-5, with a weak D call TRBD1 (5 bases). From germline, CDR1 is SNHLY and CDR2 FYNNEI. Trimming took off 1 base at V and 2 bases at J, with 12 bases between the two ends. This CDR3 spans 16 amino acids. Full variable domain (rest looked up from reference TRBV2 and TRBJ1-5): EPEVTQTPSHQVTQMGQEVILRCVPISNHLYFYWYRQILGQKVEFLVSFYNNEISEKSEIFDDQFSVERPDGSNFTLKIRSTKLEDSAMYFCASSEDPGEGNQPQHFGDGTRLSIL.

This clonotype showed up many times. The rearrangement joins TRBV25-1 to TRBJ1-2; 7 bases align to TRBD1. The CDR3 is 14 amino acids. Losses at the gene ends were 2 bases for V and 6 bases for J; bases not matched to a gene: 6. Germline CDR1 reads MGHDK; CDR2 reads SYGVNS. The CDR3 coding sequence is TGTGCCAGCAGTGAAAGACAGGGCCTGGATGGCTACACCTTC. This gives the protein CASSERQGLDGYTF.

This clonotype has at least ten counts. The chain recombines TRBV5-1 with TRBJ2-7; 11 nucleotides match TRBD1. The CDR3 runs to 18 residues. CDR1 and CDR2 from the germline V gene are SGHRS and YFSETQ. Trimming took 6 bases from V and 2 from J; bases not matched to a gene: 16. CDR3 protein: CASTQTGTGGSRTYEQYF. In DNA form, the CDR3 reads TGCGCCAGCACCCAAACCGGGACAGGGGGTTCCCGGACCTACGAGCAGTACTTC.

This clonotype was found many times. The chain joins TRBV7-9 to TRBJ1-4; 8 bases agree with TRBD1. The germline gives CDR1 SEHNR, CDR2 FQNEAQ (reference sequence). Trimming at V came to 3 bases and at J to 0 bases, leaving 9 bases not matched to a gene. The CDR3 loop spans 18 amino acids. The CDR3 DNA reads as TGTGCCAGCAGCTTCGGACAGGGTAGAGGAGCAACTAATGAAAAACTGTTTTTT. Translation: CASSFGQGRGATNEKLFF. Looking up the rest from reference TRBV7-9 and TRBJ1-4 gives the full variable domain: DTGVSQNPRHKITKRGQNVTFRCDPISEHNRLYWYRQTLGQGPEFLTYFQNEAQLEKSRLLSDRFSAERPKGSFSTLEIQRTEQGDSAMYLCASSFGQGRGATNEKLFFGSGTQLSVL.

V gene TRBV7-2 combines with J gene TRBJ1-1, with D possibly being TRBD1 (5 bases). Deletions cut 7 bases from V and 7 bases from J, with 16 bases between. Germline V gene sequence: CDR1 SGHTA, CDR2 FQGNSA. The CDR3 runs 13 residues. The CDR3 nucleotides are TGTGCCAGCAACATCCTCCGGGGCAATGAAGCTTTCTTT. Translation gives CASNILRGNEAFF. Complete variable domain (other parts from reference TRBV7-2 and TRBJ1-1): GAGVSQSPSNKVTEKGKDVELRCDPISGHTALYWYRQSLGQGLEFLIYFQGNSAPDKSGLPSDRFSAERTGGSVSTLTIQRTQQEDSAVYLCASNILRGNEAFFGQGTRLTVV.

This clonotype came up many times. This chain joins TRBV20-1 and TRBJ2-3, with D possibly matching TRBD1 (6 bases). Germline CDR1 and CDR2: DFQATT and SNEGSKA (reference sequence). V dropped 3 bases and J dropped 0 bases, with 13 bases sitting between them. This CDR3 region has 15 residues. CDR3 in DNA: TGCAGTGCTAGGGGGGCAGCCTCTAGCACAGATACGCAGTATTTT. Encoded protein: CSARGAASSTDTQYF.

At least ten counts were recorded for this clonotype. The rearrangement links TRBV7-9 to TRBJ1-5, with D perhaps matching TRBD1 (5 bases). CDR3 length: 13 residues. CDR1 is SEHNR, CDR2 FQNEAQ, per germline (reference sequence). Trimming left V 4 bases short and J 5 bases short, with 9 bases between. In DNA, the CDR3 is TGTGCCAGCAGCTCGGGGGGAGATCAGCCCCAGCATTTT. Translating gives CASSSGGDQPQHF.

This clonotype was counted ten times or more. The chain combines TRBV7-2 with TRBJ1-2; D gene uncertain. Trimming removed 5 bases from V and 5 bases from J, with 15 bases in between. In germline, CDR1 is SGHTA, CDR2 FQGNSA. The CDR3 loop spans 14 amino acids. DNA for the CDR3: TGTGCCAGCAGCCCTAGCTCGGGAGGGTATGGCTACACCTTC. Translated, it gives CASSPSSGGYGYTF.

This clonotype was counted many times. In nucleotides, the CDR3 is TGCAGCGTTGGTGACAGGGGCTGGGTCCACACTGAAGCTTTCTTT. It specifies CSVGDRGWVHTEAFF. This rearrangement joins TRBV29-1 to TRBJ1-1; 8 positions match TRBD1. The CDR3 contains 15 residues. Germline loops: CDR1 SQVTM, CDR2 ANQGSEA. V lost 4 bases and J lost 3; bases outside the gene matches: 10.

This clonotype occurred many times. The chain has TRBV5-1 and TRBJ1-4, with TRBD1 as a possible D gene (5 bases). Germline V CDR1 and CDR2: SGHRS, YFSETQ. V dropped 1 base and J dropped 10 bases, with 14 bases sitting between them. The CDR3 length is 14 residues. The chain's CDR3 is CASSLLVQEGKLFF. The CDR3 DNA sequence: TGCGCCAGCAGCTTGTTAGTACAGGAAGGAAAACTGTTTTTT.

The table lists this clonotype with many counts. The chain recombines TRBV5-1 with TRBJ2-3; the D call may be TRBD1 or TRBD2 (5 bases each). Germline V lookup: CDR1 SGHRS, CDR2 YFSETQ. The CDR3 runs to 15 residues. Trimming removed 2 bases from V and 0 bases from J, with 10 bases in between. The CDR3 DNA follows: TGCGCCAGCAGCTTTGGGGGACCGAGCACAGATACGCAGTATTTT. Amino acids: CASSFGGPSTDTQYF.